The entry below gives a single T cell receptor (beta chain) sequence along with its context. What it binds is unknown. The record originates from a study of T-cell reconstitution after alpha-beta-depleted transplantation in children. Study results and limitations: After transplant, high TCRbeta diversity at day 60 in some patients arose from surviving recipient T cells and thymic progenitors. Hyperexpanded clones declined; after one year, newly produced T cells mostly supplied diversity.

The TCRbeta library incorporated unique molecular identifiers. MiXCR, applied by TCRdb to the PCR reads, yields one record per CDR3 protein. The table records hundreds of thousands of distinct CDR3 sequences, roughly 13% of them present only once. The V end was cut by 8 bases, the J end by 7 bases, with 24 bases between. Germline CDR1 is KGHSH and CDR2 is LQKENI. The CDR3 spans 16 residues. The starting material was PBMCs, mostly from graft donor cells, obtained 360 days after TCRalphabeta/CD19-depleted stem cell transplant. This chain joins TRBV18 and TRBJ2-1, with a weak D call TRBD1 (6 bases). The source of this sequence is a male patient aged 10 to 17 who had a stem cell transplant for acute myeloid leukemia, so the T cells may come from the graft donor. The CDR3: CASHRATGFGGNEQFF. The CDR3 DNA reads as TGTGCCAGCCACCGCGCTACAGGGTTTGGTGGTAATGAGCAGTTCTTC.